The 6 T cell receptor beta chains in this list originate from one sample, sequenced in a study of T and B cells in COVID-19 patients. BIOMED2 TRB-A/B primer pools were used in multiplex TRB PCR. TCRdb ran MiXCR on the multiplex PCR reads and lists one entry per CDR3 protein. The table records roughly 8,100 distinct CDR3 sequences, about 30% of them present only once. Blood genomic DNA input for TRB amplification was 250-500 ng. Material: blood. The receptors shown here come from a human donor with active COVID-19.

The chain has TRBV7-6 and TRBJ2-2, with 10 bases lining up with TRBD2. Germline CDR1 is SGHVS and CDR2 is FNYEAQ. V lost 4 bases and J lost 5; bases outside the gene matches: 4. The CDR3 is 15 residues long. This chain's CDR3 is CASSYSGGYTGELFF. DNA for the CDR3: TGTGCCAGCAGCTATAGCGGGGGGTATACCGGGGAGCTGTTTTTT.

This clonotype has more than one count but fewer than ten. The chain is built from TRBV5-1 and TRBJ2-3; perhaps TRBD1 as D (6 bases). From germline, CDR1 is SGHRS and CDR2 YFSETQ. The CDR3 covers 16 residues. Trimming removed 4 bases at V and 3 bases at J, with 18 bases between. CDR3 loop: CASSPRLGDTTDTQYF. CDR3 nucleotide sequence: TGCGCCAGCAGCCCGCGGCTGGGGGACACAACAGATACGCAGTATTTT.

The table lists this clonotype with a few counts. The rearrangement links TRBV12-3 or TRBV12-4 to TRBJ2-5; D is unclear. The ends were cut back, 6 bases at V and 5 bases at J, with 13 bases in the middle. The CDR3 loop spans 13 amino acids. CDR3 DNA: TGTGCCAGCAGCCCCCTAAGGCGGGAGACCCAGTACTTC. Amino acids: CASSPLRRETQYF.

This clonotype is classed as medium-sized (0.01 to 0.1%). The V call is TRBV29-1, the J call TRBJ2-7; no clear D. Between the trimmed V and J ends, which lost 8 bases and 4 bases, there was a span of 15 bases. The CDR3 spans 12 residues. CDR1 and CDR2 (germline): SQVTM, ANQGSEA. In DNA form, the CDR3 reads TGCAGCACGTTGAGCATAGGGTACGAGCAGTACTTC. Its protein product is CSTLSIGYEQYF.

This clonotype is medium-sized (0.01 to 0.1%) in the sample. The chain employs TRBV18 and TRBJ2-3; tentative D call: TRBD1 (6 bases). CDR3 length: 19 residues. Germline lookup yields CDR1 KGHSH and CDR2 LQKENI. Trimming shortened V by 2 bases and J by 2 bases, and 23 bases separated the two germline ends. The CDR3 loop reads CASSPFSRRDHRATDTQYF. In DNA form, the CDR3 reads TGTGCCAGCTCACCATTTTCTAGGAGAGACCACAGGGCCACAGATACGCAGTATTTT.

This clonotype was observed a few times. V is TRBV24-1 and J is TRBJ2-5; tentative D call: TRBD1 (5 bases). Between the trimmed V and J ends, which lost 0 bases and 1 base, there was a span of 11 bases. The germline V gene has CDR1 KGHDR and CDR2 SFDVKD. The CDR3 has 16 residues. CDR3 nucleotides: TGTGCCACCAGTGATTTGGCAGGGTTCCCCCAAGAGACCCAGTACTTC. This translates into CATSDLAGFPQETQYF.